This T cell receptor (beta chain) was observed in a study of sequential checkpoint blockade in melanoma. Profiling relied on immunoSEQ multiplex PCR, and the TCRdb table lists in-frame clones only, not all of them. Of tens of thousands of clones listed, 70% to 90% are singletons. V lost 0 bases to trimming and J lost 7 bases, with 13 bases between them. The CDR3 covers 13 residues. CDR1 and CDR2 (germline): SQVTM, ANQGSEA. As for treatment: randomized to nivolumab then ipilimumab (arm A) or the reverse (arm B). The material sequenced was CD8+ T cells sorted from blood (inferred from file names), taken from a patient given nivolumab and ipilimumab in sequence. The chain recombines TRBV29-1 with TRBJ2-7, with unresolved D. The source is a human donor with melanoma. The CDR3 sequence is CSVEDWSGTEQYF. For the CDR3, the DNA is TGCAGCGTTGAAGATTGGTCAGGAACTGAGCAGTACTTC.